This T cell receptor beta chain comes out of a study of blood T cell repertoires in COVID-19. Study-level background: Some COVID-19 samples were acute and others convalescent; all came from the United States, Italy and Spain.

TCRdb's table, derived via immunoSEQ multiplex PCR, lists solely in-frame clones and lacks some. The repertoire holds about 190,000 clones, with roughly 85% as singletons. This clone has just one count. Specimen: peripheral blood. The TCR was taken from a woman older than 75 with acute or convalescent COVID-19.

Written as DNA, the CDR3 is TGTGCCAGCTCACCCGCGCGGATTCCCAATCAGCCCCAGCATTTT. Translated, it gives CASSPARIPNQPQHF. This chain links TRBV18 with TRBJ1-5; D is unresolved. This CDR3 region has 15 residues. CDR1 and CDR2 from the germline V gene are KGHSH and LQKENI. Deletions cut 3 bases from V and 3 bases from J, with 12 bases between.